Following are 2 T cell receptor beta chains from one sample sequenced in a study of T cells in Graves' hyperthyroidism and ophthalmopathy. TCR beta CDR3 regions were amplified from RNA transcripts. HTBI primers were used for first-round RT-PCR of the TCR CDR3. TCRdb called the multiplex PCR reads again in MiXCR, with one record for every CDR3 protein. The sample records roughly 160,000 distinct CDR3 sequences, 9.4% being singletons. What was sequenced was blood. The receptor source for this set is a woman younger than 35 with Graves' hyperthyroidism that later progressed to Graves' ophthalmopathy.

At least ten counts were recorded for this clonotype. The V call is TRBV29-1, the J call TRBJ1-1, with a possible D match to TRBD1 (6 bases). The V gene lost 3 bases and the J gene lost 7 bases, with 15 bases spanning the gap. CDR1 and CDR2 from the germline V gene are SQVTM and ANQGSEA. This CDR3 comprises 13 residues. The CDR3 DNA reads as TGCAGCGTTGATGACAGGTCCCTCCATGAAGCTTTCTTT. It encodes CSVDDRSLHEAFF. Full variable domain (rest looked up from reference TRBV29-1 and TRBJ1-1): SAVISQKPSRDICQRGTSLTIQCQVDSQVTMMFWYRQQPGQSLTLIATANQGSEATYESGFVIDKFPISRPNLTFSTLTVSNMSPEDSSIYLCSVDDRSLHEAFFGQGTRLTVV.

This clonotype has a handful of counts. This could be a read error, since a much larger clone is one nucleotide away. The chain employs TRBV29-1 and TRBJ1-5, with D uncertain. V gave up 4 bases and J gave up 4 bases, with 11 bases separating them. This CDR3 contains 13 residues. CDR1 SQVTM and CDR2 ANQGSEA come from the germline V gene. DNA of the CDR3: TGCAGCGTTGTGGAGGGTGTGAATCAGCCCCAGCATTTT. This encodes CSVVEGVNQPQHF.